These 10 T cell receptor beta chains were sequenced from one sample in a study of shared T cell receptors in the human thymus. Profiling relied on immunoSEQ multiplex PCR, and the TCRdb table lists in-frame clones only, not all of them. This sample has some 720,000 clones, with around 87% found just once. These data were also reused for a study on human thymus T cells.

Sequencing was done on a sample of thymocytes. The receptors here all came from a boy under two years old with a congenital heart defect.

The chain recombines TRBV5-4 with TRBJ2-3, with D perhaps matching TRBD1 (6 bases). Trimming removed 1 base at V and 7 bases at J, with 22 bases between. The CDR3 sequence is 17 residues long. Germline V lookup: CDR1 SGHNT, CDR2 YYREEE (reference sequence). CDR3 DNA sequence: TGTGCCAGCAGCTTGCCCGTACAGGGTCCTAGGGGTTATACGCAGTATTTT. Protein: CASSLPVQGPRGYTQYF.

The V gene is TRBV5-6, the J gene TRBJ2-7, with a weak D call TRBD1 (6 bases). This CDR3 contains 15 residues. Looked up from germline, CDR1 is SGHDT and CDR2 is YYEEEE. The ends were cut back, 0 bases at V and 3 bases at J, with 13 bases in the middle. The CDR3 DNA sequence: TGTGCCAGCAGCTTGGGGGCAGGGGTCCTCTACGAGCAGTACTTC. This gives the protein CASSLGAGVLYEQYF.

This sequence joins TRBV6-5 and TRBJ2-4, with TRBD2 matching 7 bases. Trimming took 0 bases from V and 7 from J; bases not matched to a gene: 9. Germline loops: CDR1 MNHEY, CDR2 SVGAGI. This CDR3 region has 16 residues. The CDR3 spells CASSYSGGRGRNIQYF. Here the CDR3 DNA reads TGTGCCAGCAGTTACTCGGGAGGGAGGGGTCGGAACATTCAGTACTTC.

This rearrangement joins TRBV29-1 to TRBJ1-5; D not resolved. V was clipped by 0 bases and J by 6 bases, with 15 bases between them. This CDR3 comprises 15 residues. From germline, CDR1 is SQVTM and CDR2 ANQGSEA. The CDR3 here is CSVEDAEGKSQPQHF. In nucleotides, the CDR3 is TGCAGCGTTGAAGATGCGGAAGGTAAGAGTCAGCCCCAGCATTTT.

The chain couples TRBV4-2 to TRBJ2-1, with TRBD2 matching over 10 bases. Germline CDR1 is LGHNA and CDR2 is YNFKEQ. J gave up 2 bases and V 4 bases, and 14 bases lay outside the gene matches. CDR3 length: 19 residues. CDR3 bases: TGTGCCAGCAGCCCCGCCGGGACTAGCGACGAGTCGGCCTACAATGAGCAGTTCTTC. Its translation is CASSPAGTSDESAYNEQFF.

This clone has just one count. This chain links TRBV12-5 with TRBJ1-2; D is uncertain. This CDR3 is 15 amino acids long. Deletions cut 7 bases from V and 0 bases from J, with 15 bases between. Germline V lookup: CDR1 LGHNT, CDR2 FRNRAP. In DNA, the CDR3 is TGTGCTAGTGTTTATCCCGGTTGGTCTAACTATGGCTACACCTTC. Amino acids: CASVYPGWSNYGYTF.

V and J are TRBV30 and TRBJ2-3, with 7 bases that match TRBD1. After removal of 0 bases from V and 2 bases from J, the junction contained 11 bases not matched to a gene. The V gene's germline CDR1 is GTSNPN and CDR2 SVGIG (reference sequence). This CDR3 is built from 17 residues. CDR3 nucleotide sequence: TGTGCCTGGAGTGTTAGCCTGGGACAGCCAGCCACAGATACGCAGTATTTT. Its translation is CAWSVSLGQPATDTQYF.

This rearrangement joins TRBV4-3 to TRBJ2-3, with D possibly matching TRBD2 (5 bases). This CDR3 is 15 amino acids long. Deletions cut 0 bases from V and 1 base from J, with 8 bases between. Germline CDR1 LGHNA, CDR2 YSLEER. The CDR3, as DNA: TGCGCCAGCAGCCAAGAGCTAGCCCGCACAGATACGCAGTATTTT. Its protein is CASSQELARTDTQYF.

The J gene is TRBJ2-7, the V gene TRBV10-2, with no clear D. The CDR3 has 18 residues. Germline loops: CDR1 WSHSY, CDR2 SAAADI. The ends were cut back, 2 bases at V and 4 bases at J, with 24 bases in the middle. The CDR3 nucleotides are TGCGCCAGCAGTGAGAGGTGGGCAAGGCCCCATTTCCCATACGAGCAGTACTTC. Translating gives CASSERWARPHFPYEQYF.

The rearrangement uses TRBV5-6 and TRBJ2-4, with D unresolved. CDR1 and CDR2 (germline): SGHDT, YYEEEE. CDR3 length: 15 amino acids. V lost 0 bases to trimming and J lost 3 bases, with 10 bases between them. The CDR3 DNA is TGTGCCAGCAGCTTGGGGCAGGTTGGCAAAAACATTCAGTACTTC. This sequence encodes CASSLGQVGKNIQYF.